A single sample is the source of the 26 T cell receptor beta chains below, sequenced in a study of OX40 agonist ivuxolimab in advanced cancers. The method was immunoSEQ multiplex PCR; TCRdb's version includes in-frame clones alone and lacks a portion of them. The sample lists about 70,000 clones, just over 85% occurring once. The input for sequencing was CD4+ or CD8+ T cells sorted from blood, taken in a trial of the OX40 agonist ivuxolimab. These receptors originate from an adult with an advanced solid tumor such as melanoma, head and neck, liver or kidney cancer.

This chain joins TRBV6-5 and TRBJ2-1; D uncertain. CDR1 and CDR2 (germline): MNHEY, SVGAGI. V shed 0 bases and J shed 5 bases, with 11 bases lying between them. The CDR3 spans 15 residues. CDR3 nucleotide sequence: TGTGCCAGCAGTTACTCTCCCGTCCTCGACAATGAGCAGTTCTTC. This encodes CASSYSPVLDNEQFF.

This CDR3 is CASSEGFTYEQYF. Here the CDR3 DNA reads TGCGCCAGCAGTGAAGGCTTTACCTACGAGCAGTACTTC. The V and J genes are TRBV10-2 and TRBJ2-7; D unclear. Germline CDR1 WSHSY, CDR2 SAAADI. Trimming took off 3 bases at V and 2 bases at J, with 8 bases between the two ends. The CDR3 runs 13 residues.

This chain joins TRBV5-1 and TRBJ1-2; the D gene is possibly TRBD1 (6 bases). The CDR3 contains 15 residues. In germline, CDR1 is SGHRS, CDR2 YFSETQ. Trimming took off 2 bases at V and 3 bases at J, with 14 bases between the two ends. This chain's CDR3 is CASSLNSRGYYGYTF. DNA for the CDR3: TGCGCCAGCAGCTTAAATTCCAGGGGTTACTATGGCTACACCTTC.

The J gene is TRBJ2-1, the V gene TRBV18, with 10 bases matching TRBD2. CDR3 length equals 15 residues. The J segment lost 8 bases and the V segment lost 3 bases, leaving 7 bases of the junction unmatched. CDR1 and CDR2 from the germline V gene are KGHSH and LQKENI. This CDR3 is CASSPIAGGQDEQFF. CDR3 nucleotides: TGTGCCAGCTCACCCATAGCGGGAGGCCAGGATGAGCAGTTCTTC. Full variable domain (missing parts from reference TRBV18 and TRBJ2-1): NAGVMQNPRHLVRRRGQEARLRCSPMKGHSHVYWYRQLPEEGLKFMVYLQKENIIDESGMPKERFSAEFPKEGPSILRIQQVVRGDSAAYFCASSPIAGGQDEQFFGPGTRLTVL.

V and J are TRBV7-2 and TRBJ1-5, with no clear D. CDR3 length: 16 residues. CDR1 is SGHTA and CDR2 is FQGNSA in the germline V gene. V dropped 1 base and J dropped 2 bases, with 12 bases sitting between them. The CDR3 bases are TGTGCCAGCAGCTTAGTAGTTGGAACAGGCAATCAGCCCCAGCATTTT. It specifies CASSLVVGTGNQPQHF.

The V gene is TRBV5-1, the J gene TRBJ2-6, with D perhaps matching TRBD1 (6 bases). Germline values: CDR1 SGHRS, CDR2 YFSETQ. The CDR3 extends over 15 amino acids. V lost 4 bases and J lost 0, with 8 bases in between. The CDR3 bases are TGCGCCAGCAGCATGGACAGCTCTGGGGCCAACGTCCTGACTTTC. It is translated as CASSMDSSGANVLTF.

The rearrangement joins TRBV7-9 to TRBJ2-7; D might be TRBD1 (6 bases). From germline, CDR1 is SEHNR and CDR2 FQNEAQ (reference sequence). V lost 4 bases and J lost 3, with 16 bases in between. The length of the CDR3 is 15 residues. The CDR3 DNA is TGTGCCAGCAGCTCGATACAGGGCAAGGGCTACGAGCAGTACTTC. Its translation is CASSSIQGKGYEQYF.

The chain carries TRBV10-3 and TRBJ1-2; 10 bases map to TRBD1. The J segment lost 2 bases and the V segment lost 7 bases, leaving 10 bases of the junction unmatched. Germline CDR1 and CDR2: ENHRY and SYGVKD. This CDR3 spans 16 amino acids. The CDR3 spells CAINGGSTGGNYGYTF. In nucleotides, the CDR3 is TGTGCCATCAATGGGGGATCGACAGGGGGCAACTATGGCTACACCTTC.

The chain combines TRBV4-3 with TRBJ2-3; TRBD2 matches at 11 bases. Trimming removed 4 bases from V and 0 bases from J; junction bases left unmatched: 12. CDR3 length equals 19 residues. Germline V gene sequence: CDR1 LGHNA, CDR2 YSLEER. The CDR3 loop reads CASSPSPRLAGPSTDTQYF. CDR3 DNA: TGCGCCAGCAGCCCCAGCCCTCGACTAGCGGGACCTAGCACAGATACGCAGTATTTT.

The genes are TRBV21-1 and TRBJ1-3. TRBV21-1 represents a pseudogene. The length of the CDR3 is 11 residues. Here the CDR3 reads CASRHLDTIYF. The CDR3 bases are TGTGCCAGCCGACATCTAGACACCATATATTTT.

This clone occurred once. The V and J genes are TRBV28 and TRBJ1-5, with D perhaps matching TRBD1 (5 bases). The CDR3 is 15 residues long. V shed 1 base and J shed 6 bases, with 13 bases lying between them. Germline V lookup: CDR1 MDHEN, CDR2 SYDVKM. CDR3 coding DNA: TGTGCCAGCAGTTTATTGGGGGGATACGGTCAGCCCCAGCATTTT. Translation: CASSLLGGYGQPQHF.

The chain employs TRBV5-6 and TRBJ1-1; TRBD1 might be the D (5 bases). CDR3 length equals 13 residues. V lost 4 bases, J lost 7 bases, and 14 bases lay in between. CDR1 SGHDT and CDR2 YYEEEE come from the germline V gene. The CDR3 loop is CASSPRDLVEAFF. The DNA for the CDR3 is TGTGCCAGCAGCCCCCGGGACCTTGTTGAAGCTTTCTTT.

This clone was found a few times. The chain carries TRBV30 and TRBJ1-1; no definite D call. Per germline, CDR1 GTSNPN and CDR2 SVGIG (reference sequence). V dropped 2 bases and J dropped 0 bases, with 7 bases sitting between them. The CDR3 is 13 amino acids. CDR3 sequence reads: CAWSLQMNTEAFF. CDR3 nucleotide sequence: TGTGCCTGGAGTTTACAGATGAACACTGAAGCTTTCTTT.

This chain links TRBV15 with TRBJ2-7; TRBD2 might be the D (5 bases). Trimming pared 6 bases from V and 2 bases from J, leaving 11 bases between. The V gene's germline CDR1 is LNHNV and CDR2 YYDKDF (reference sequence). The length of the CDR3 is 13 residues. The CDR3 protein is CATSPGLTYEQYF. For the CDR3, the DNA is TGTGCCACCAGTCCGGGATTGACCTACGAGCAGTACTTC.

V is TRBV6-6 and J is TRBJ2-7; no clear D. CDR1 and CDR2 from the germline V gene are MNHNY and SVGAGI (reference sequence). V was pared by 2 bases and J by 3 bases, with 14 bases between. This CDR3 is built from 15 residues. CDR3 loop: CASSYGSQIYYEQYF. CDR3 sequence (DNA): TGTGCCAGCAGTTACGGTTCTCAGATCTACTACGAGCAGTACTTC.

The V gene is TRBV20-1, the J gene TRBJ1-1; D unclear. The CDR3 loop spans 11 amino acids. With 6 bases removed from V and 4 bases from J, the gap between germline ends came to 9 bases. Looked up from germline, CDR1 is DFQATT and CDR2 is SNEGSKA (reference sequence). CDR3 DNA sequence: TGCAGTGCGGCGGGTAGCACTGAAGCTTTCTTT. Residues: CSAAGSTEAFF.

This clone was seen just once. V is TRBV11-3 and J is TRBJ2-1; D remains unclear. Trimming shortened V by 0 bases and J by 4 bases, and 4 bases separated the two germline ends. Per germline, CDR1 SGHNT and CDR2 YENEEA. CDR3 length: 13 amino acids. CDR3 residues: CASSLEGYNEQFF. The CDR3 region has the DNA TGTGCCAGCAGCTTAGAAGGGTACAATGAGCAGTTCTTC. Together with reference TRBV11-3 and TRBJ2-1, the CDR3 gives the full variable domain: EAGVVQSPRYKIIEKKQPVAFWCNPISGHNTLYWYLQNLGQGPELLIRYENEEAVDDSQLPKDRFSAERLKGVDSTLKIQPAELGDSAVYLCASSLEGYNEQFFGPGTRLTVL.

V gene TRBV7-9 combines with J gene TRBJ2-5, with 8 bases identical to TRBD1. CDR1 and CDR2 from the germline V gene are SEHNR and FQNEAQ (reference sequence). There are 14 residues in the CDR3. With V trimmed by 4 bases and J by 3 bases, 4 bases remained unmatched. The CDR3 loop reads CASSYIQGEETQYF. CDR3 DNA sequence: TGTGCCAGCAGCTACATACAGGGGGAAGAGACCCAGTACTTC.

The chain recombines TRBV28 with TRBJ2-7, with 8 bases lining up with TRBD1. The CDR3 extends over 16 amino acids. Unmatched junction bases numbered 8, after V lost 4 bases and J lost 0 bases. The germline CDR1 and CDR2 sequences are MDHEN and SYDVKM. The CDR3 DNA sequence: TGTGCCAGCAGTTACGACCAGGACAGGGCCTCCTACGAGCAGTACTTC. Encoded protein: CASSYDQDRASYEQYF.

V usage is TRBV6-6 and J usage is TRBJ2-7; 10 bases match TRBD1. The CDR3 extends over 15 amino acids. Germline CDR1 and CDR2: MNHNY and SVGAGI (reference sequence). V trimming: 4 bases; J trimming: 4 bases; junction bases outside the gene matches: 7. CDR3 in amino acids: CASSSWTGGKYEQYF. The CDR3 DNA follows: TGTGCCAGCAGTTCATGGACAGGGGGTAAATACGAGCAGTACTTC.

V gene TRBV4-1 combines with J gene TRBJ2-2; no clear D gene. With 2 bases removed from V and 0 bases from J, the gap between germline ends came to 4 bases. From germline, CDR1 is MGHRA and CDR2 YSYEKL. CDR3 size: 14 residues. For the CDR3, the DNA is TGCGCCAGCAGCCAATCTTCGAACACCGGGGAGCTGTTTTTT. Amino acid sequence: CASSQSSNTGELFF.

A few counts support this clone. The chain combines TRBV30 with TRBJ2-7; 7 positions agree with TRBD1. CDR1 is GTSNPN, CDR2 SVGIG, per germline (reference sequence). The CDR3 has 15 amino acids. V shed 2 bases and J 5 bases; nucleotides not matched to a gene: 12. CDR3 loop: CAWSPLGQGVHEQYF. The CDR3 bases are TGTGCCTGGAGTCCACTAGGGCAGGGGGTACACGAGCAGTACTTC.

This sequence joins TRBV7-9 and TRBJ2-7; D is ambiguous. This CDR3 is 12 amino acids long. The germline V gene has CDR1 SEHNR and CDR2 FQNEAQ (reference sequence). The V end lost 0 bases, the J end lost 6 bases, and 6 bases lay between the germline ends. The CDR3 spells CASSLAGSEQYF. The CDR3 DNA reads as TGTGCCAGCAGCTTAGCAGGGTCCGAGCAGTACTTC.

V usage is TRBV7-2 and J usage is TRBJ1-4; no definite D call. Germline V gene data show CDR1 as SGHTA and CDR2 as FQGNSA. The ends were cut back, 5 bases at V and 7 bases at J, with 11 bases in the middle. The CDR3 consists of 13 residues. The CDR3: CASSVGWGEKLFF. The DNA for the CDR3 is TGTGCCAGCAGCGTTGGGTGGGGTGAAAAACTGTTTTTT. Combining the CDR3 with reference TRBV7-2 and TRBJ1-4 gives the whole variable domain GAGVSQSPSNKVTEKGKDVELRCDPISGHTALYWYRQSLGQGLEFLIYFQGNSAPDKSGLPSDRFSAERTGGSVSTLTIQRTQQEDSAVYLCASSVGWGEKLFFGSGTQLSVL.

On this clone: This sample includes further DNA sequences coding for the same CDR3. The gene calls are TRBV18 and TRBJ2-3; 10 bases fit TRBD1. Germline V lookup: CDR1 KGHSH, CDR2 LQKENI. V dropped 3 bases and J dropped 3; count of bases not matched to a gene: 6. The CDR3 consists of 16 residues. The CDR3: CASSPRDRGGTDTQYF. CDR3 in DNA: TGTGCCAGCTCACCCCGGGACAGGGGAGGTACAGATACGCAGTATTTT.

In this sample, this clone turned up once. V is TRBV6-6 and J is TRBJ2-1; TRBD2 agrees at 11 bases. This CDR3 has 16 amino acids. The junction had 8 bases not matched to a gene; V was cut back by 5 bases and J by 5 bases. Germline assignment: CDR1 MNHNY and CDR2 SVGAGI (reference sequence). CDR3 nucleotides: TGTGCCAGCAGTCCGGCCACTAGCGGGAGAAACAATGAGCAGTTCTTC. This gives the protein CASSPATSGRNNEQFF.